The 13 T cell receptor beta chains reported below all come from one sample, sequenced in a study of T cells in localized non-small cell lung cancer. The method was immunoSEQ multiplex PCR; TCRdb's version includes in-frame clones alone and lacks a portion of them. The sample contains about 52,000 clones, more than 75% of which appear only once. The starting material was PBMCs, obtained before any cancer treatment. All receptors come from a female donor with stage II lung adenocarcinoma.

The chain recombines TRBV19 with TRBJ2-2, with 9 bases aligning to TRBD1. The CDR3 runs to 16 residues. Germline CDR1 and CDR2: LNHDA and SQIVND (reference sequence). V was pared by 6 bases and J by 5 bases, with 10 bases of the junction left unmatched. The chain's CDR3 is CASRLLTGGRTGELFF. The CDR3 DNA reads TGTGCCAGTAGGCTACTAACAGGGGGCAGGACCGGGGAGCTGTTTTTT.

This chain connects TRBV7-9 to TRBJ1-1, with a weak D call TRBD1 (6 bases). In germline, CDR1 is SEHNR, CDR2 FQNEAQ (reference sequence). The CDR3 is 15 amino acids. V shed 4 bases and J shed 4 bases, with 16 bases lying between them. The CDR3 DNA reads TGTGCCAGCAGCTCAAGGCTGGGGGCACTCACTGAAGCTTTCTTT. Residues: CASSSRLGALTEAFF.

The chain employs TRBV5-1 and TRBJ1-4, with TRBD1 as a possible D gene (5 bases). The germline gives CDR1 SGHRS, CDR2 YFSETQ. CDR3 length equals 14 residues. The germline V and J ends were trimmed by 1 base and 6 bases, with 10 bases remaining between them. CDR3 sequence (DNA): TGCGCCAGCAGCTTGACAGGAGCCTATGAAAAACTGTTTTTT. Translated, it gives CASSLTGAYEKLFF.

This clone was detected a few times. The chain couples TRBV6-5 to TRBJ2-2; TRBD1 matches 10 bases. Germline CDR1 is MNHEY and CDR2 is SVGAGI. With 4 bases clipped from V and 6 bases from J, the junction kept 5 bases outside the gene matches. This CDR3 spans 15 amino acids. CDR3 loop: CASSWGQGMAGELFF. The DNA of the CDR3 is TGTGCCAGCAGTTGGGGACAGGGGATGGCCGGGGAGCTGTTTTTT.

The V call is TRBV2, the J call TRBJ2-2; D remains unclear. The CDR3 is 13 amino acids. The ends were cut back, 3 bases at V and 6 bases at J, with 8 bases in the middle. CDR1 and CDR2 from the germline V gene are SNHLY and FYNNEI. The CDR3 loop reads CASSEVLPGELFF. Written as DNA, the CDR3 is TGTGCCAGCAGTGAGGTGTTACCCGGGGAGCTGTTTTTT.

The chain carries TRBV18 and TRBJ2-7; 8 bases are shared with TRBD1. Germline lookup yields CDR1 KGHSH and CDR2 LQKENI. V gave up 2 bases and J gave up 1 base; unmatched junction bases: 1. CDR3 size: 14 residues. CDR3 amino acids: CASSPTGGSYEQYF. The CDR3 region has the DNA TGTGCCAGCTCACCAACAGGGGGGTCCTACGAGCAGTACTTC.

This clone was seen once. V and J are TRBV27 and TRBJ1-2; D may be TRBD1 (5 bases). Deletions cut 6 bases from V and 2 bases from J, with 13 bases between. Germline CDR1 MNHEY, CDR2 SMNVEV (reference sequence). The CDR3 is 14 amino acids. The CDR3 is CASRRDGGNYGYTF. The CDR3 nucleotides read TGTGCCAGCAGGCGAGACGGGGGGAACTATGGCTACACCTTC.

The V gene is TRBV19, the J gene TRBJ1-3; D is ambiguous. From germline, CDR1 is LNHDA and CDR2 SQIVND (reference sequence). V was clipped by 6 bases and J by 0 bases, with 9 bases between them. The CDR3 has 14 residues. CDR3 amino acids: CASRANLSGNTIYF. DNA of the CDR3: TGTGCCAGTAGGGCGAACCTCTCTGGAAACACCATATATTTT.

As for this clone: The junction departs from the called germline gene at one end, perhaps through a read error. The V gene is TRBV7-7, the J gene TRBJ2-2; D tentatively fits TRBD1 or TRBD2 (5 bases each). CDR1 is SSHAT, CDR2 FNYEAQ, per germline (reference sequence). This CDR3 is built from 14 residues. In DNA form, the CDR3 reads TGTGCTAGCAGCTTAGCGCCCGGGGCTTGGGAGCTGTTTTTT. Translating it yields CASSLAPGAWELFF.

The V call is TRBV29-1, the J call TRBJ1-3; D gene uncertain. Trimming shortened V by 4 bases and J by 0 bases, and 4 bases separated the two germline ends. The CDR3 length is 12 residues. From germline, CDR1 is SQVTM and CDR2 ANQGSEA. CDR3 protein: CSVANSGNTIYF. CDR3 DNA sequence: TGCAGCGTTGCCAACTCTGGAAACACCATATATTTT.

This chain joins TRBV9 and TRBJ2-3, with TRBD2 identical over 10 bases. The CDR3 extends over 15 amino acids. V lost 3 bases, J lost 4 bases, and 5 bases stayed unmatched. The germline V gene encodes CDR1 SGDLS and CDR2 YYNGEE. The chain's CDR3 is CASSEGLAMPDTQYF. CDR3 DNA sequence: TGTGCCAGCAGCGAGGGACTAGCGATGCCAGATACGCAGTATTTT.

V gene TRBV4-1 combines with J gene TRBJ2-1, with TRBD2 matching over 8 bases. The V gene end was trimmed by 1 base and the J gene end by 5 bases; junction bases not matched to a gene: 10. This CDR3 is 17 amino acids long. CDR1 is MGHRA and CDR2 is YSYEKL in the germline V gene. This CDR3 reads CASSQVRGSGVNNEQFF. DNA for the CDR3: TGCGCCAGCAGCCAAGTGCGAGGTAGCGGGGTAAACAATGAGCAGTTCTTC.

J is TRBJ2-3 and V is TRBV5-1; D perhaps matches TRBD1 (5 bases). CDR3 size: 14 residues. CDR1 is SGHRS and CDR2 is YFSETQ in the germline V gene. The V end lost 0 bases, the J end lost 5 bases, and 10 bases lay between the germline ends. CDR3 DNA sequence: TGCGCCAGCAGCTTGGATGGGGCCCAAGATACGCAGTATTTT. Amino acids: CASSLDGAQDTQYF.